The 9 T cell receptor beta chains in this list originate from one sample, sequenced in a study of tumor-infiltrating lymphocytes in localized non-small cell lung cancer. Assay used: immunoSEQ multiplex PCR; TCRdb lists only in-frame clones, some missing. Among about 29,000 clones, 80% to 90% were seen once, and the ten largest hold about 1.9%. Sequenced input: lung tumor tissue. Receptors were obtained from a human donor with non-small cell lung cancer.

The V call is TRBV9, the J call TRBJ2-5; TRBD1 is a possible D gene (6 bases). Per germline, CDR1 SGDLS and CDR2 YYNGEE. The CDR3 length is 14 residues. Trimming pared 0 bases from V and 2 bases from J, leaving 8 bases between. The CDR3 loop reads CASSVGQVQETQYF. As DNA, the CDR3 is TGTGCCAGCAGCGTAGGACAGGTGCAAGAGACCCAGTACTTC.

This clone appeared once. V gene TRBV5-8 combines with J gene TRBJ2-3, with TRBD1 identical over 8 bases. The germline gives CDR1 SGHTS, CDR2 YDEGEE. The CDR3 loop spans 14 amino acids. V lost 1 base, J lost 4 bases, and 2 bases stayed unmatched. CDR3 sequence reads: CASSLPGGADTQYF. CDR3 bases: TGTGCCAGCAGCTTGCCAGGGGGCGCAGATACGCAGTATTTT.

The CDR3, as DNA: TGTGCCAGCAGTGAGGTAGACAGGGGTTCTTCACCCCTCCACTTT. The encoded protein is CASSEVDRGSSPLHF. The chain is built from TRBV6-1 and TRBJ1-6, with TRBD1 identical over 8 bases. The length of the CDR3 is 15 residues. The trim removed 3 bases at V and 9 bases at J, leaving 7 bases unmatched. Germline V CDR1 and CDR2: MNHNS, SASEGT.

The chain links TRBV28 to TRBJ2-2; D remains unclear. This CDR3 has 13 residues. Trimming removed 6 bases at V and 6 bases at J, with 11 bases between. CDR1 and CDR2 (germline): MDHEN, SYDVKM. The CDR3 loop reads CASRSREAGELFF. For the CDR3, the DNA is TGTGCCAGCAGGTCTCGAGAGGCCGGGGAGCTGTTTTTT.

This clone was seen only once. The chain combines TRBV7-3 with TRBJ2-1; perhaps D is TRBD1 or TRBD2 (5 bases each). CDR1 and CDR2 from the germline V gene are SGHTA and FQGTGA. The V end was cut by 3 bases, the J end by 0 bases, with 9 bases between. This CDR3 is 15 amino acids long. The CDR3 nucleotides read TGTGCCAGCAGCTTCGAGGGGAGCTCCTACAATGAGCAGTTCTTC. The encoded protein is CASSFEGSSYNEQFF.

CDR3 DNA sequence: TGTGCCTGGAGTAAGGGGCTAGAGGGCTACACCTTC. Its protein is CAWSKGLEGYTF. This sequence joins TRBV30 and TRBJ1-2; tentatively, D is TRBD1 (5 bases). V was cut by 2 bases and J by 8 bases, with 12 bases left in between. The V gene's germline CDR1 is GTSNPN and CDR2 SVGIG (reference sequence). The CDR3 loop spans 12 amino acids.

This clone was recorded only once. The V gene is TRBV30, the J gene TRBJ1-4; no definite D call. Germline V gene sequence: CDR1 GTSNPN, CDR2 SVGIG (reference sequence). This CDR3 is built from 15 residues. Trimming left V 3 bases short and J 4 bases short, with 15 bases between. The DNA of the CDR3 is TGTGCCTGGAGGGAGGGAACGGGGTTTAATGAAAAACTGTTTTTT. It yields the protein CAWREGTGFNEKLFF.

The rearrangement uses TRBV7-2 and TRBJ2-3; no firm D call. The CDR3 has 13 residues. Between the trimmed V and J ends, which lost 8 bases and 1 base, there was a span of 10 bases. Germline lookup yields CDR1 SGHTA and CDR2 FQGNSA. CDR3 in amino acids: CASGRSGTDTQYF. The DNA for the CDR3 is TGTGCCAGCGGCAGAAGCGGCACAGATACGCAGTATTTT.

The gene calls are TRBV7-2 and TRBJ1-2; no clear D gene. The ends were cut back, 3 bases at V and 8 bases at J, with 16 bases in the middle. Germline CDR1 SGHTA, CDR2 FQGNSA. This CDR3 region has 14 residues. CDR3 amino acids: CASSLAIPTGGYTF. The CDR3 DNA reads as TGTGCCAGCAGCTTGGCGATCCCGACCGGGGGCTACACCTTC. The whole variable domain, remainder taken from reference TRBV7-2 and TRBJ1-2, is GAGVSQSPSNKVTEKGKDVELRCDPISGHTALYWYRQSLGQGLEFLIYFQGNSAPDKSGLPSDRFSAERTGGSVSTLTIQRTQQEDSAVYLCASSLAIPTGGYTFGSGTRLTVV.